The rows below give T cell receptor beta chains drawn from one sample of a study of vaccination and CD4 T cells after COVID-19. TCRdb re-called the PCR reads with MiXCR, one entry per CDR3 protein. The sample lists 6,000 to 9,000 distinct CDR3 sequences, about 25% occurring once. The antigens of these receptors remain unknown. The sequences come from CD4+ T cells from blood, cultured in vitro, collected after SARS-CoV-2 vaccination. Receptors originate from a human donor who had recovered from COVID-19. Each CDR3 is given without its conserved first and last residue. Fields, in order: V gene, D gene, CDR3 protein. The D gene is left open where the match is weak.

>TRBV20-1|-
SAPSGGRNTIY
>TRBV7-2|TRBD1
ASSLGTGYFETQY
>TRBV18|-
ASSPLLRGMNTEAF
>TRBV12-3/TRBV12-4|TRBD2
ASSSASSGGVRETQY
>TRBV19|-
ASSIVGLEGAF
>TRBV7-8|-
ASSLARSPGYSNQPQH
>TRBV5-1|-
ASSLASHNEQF
>TRBV4-1|TRBD1
ASSQVGRTGLNEQY
>TRBV7-3|-
ASSLYAQSNTGELF
>TRBV7-2|TRBD2
ASSTSGRAPETQY
>TRBV6-1|TRBD1
ASSPGQGRVQY
>TRBV9|TRBD1
ASSFTGGRETQY
>TRBV24-1|TRBD2
ATSDFQLAGGDTDTQY
>TRBV20-1|TRBD2
SARLAYTGELF
>TRBV19|TRBD1
ASISGQGSGYT
>TRBV6-1|TRBD1
ASSVQGYGNQPQH
>TRBV28|-
ASSLRGDEQY
>TRBV28|-
ASSGVGTDTQY
>TRBV5-4|TRBD2
ASRGGETQY
>TRBV23-1|TRBD2
ASSQPNLAGGDEQY
>TRBV6-5|TRBD2
ASSSSGSTSDTQY
>TRBV21-1|-
ASSKNRAKNQPQH
>TRBV28|-
ASSLAGAAYGYT
>TRBV24-1|-
ATRDRKSSYEQY
>TRBV19|-
ASSGYYNEQF